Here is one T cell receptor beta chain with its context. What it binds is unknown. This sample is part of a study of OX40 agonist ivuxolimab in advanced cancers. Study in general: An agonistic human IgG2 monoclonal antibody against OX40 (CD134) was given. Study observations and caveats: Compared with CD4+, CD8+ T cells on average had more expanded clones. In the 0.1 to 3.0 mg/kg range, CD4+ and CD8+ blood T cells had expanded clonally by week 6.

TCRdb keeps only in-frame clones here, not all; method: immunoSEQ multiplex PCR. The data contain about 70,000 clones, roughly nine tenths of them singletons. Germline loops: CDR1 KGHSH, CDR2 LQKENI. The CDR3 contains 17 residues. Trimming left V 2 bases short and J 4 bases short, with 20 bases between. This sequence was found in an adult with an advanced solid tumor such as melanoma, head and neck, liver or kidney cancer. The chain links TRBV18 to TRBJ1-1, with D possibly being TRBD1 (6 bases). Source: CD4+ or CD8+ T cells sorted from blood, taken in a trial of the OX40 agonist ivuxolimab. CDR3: CASSPTRVTLTGTEAFF. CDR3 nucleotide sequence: TGTGCCAGCTCACCAACCAGGGTCACTTTGACAGGCACTGAAGCTTTCTTT.